Shown below are 14 T cell receptor beta chains from a single sample sequenced in a study. TCRdb processed the RT-PCR reads anew with MiXCR; each CDR3 protein has one entry. The table has 650,000 to 800,000 distinct CDR3 sequences, 14% seen once. Sequences were obtained from memory CD4+ T cells from blood. The receptors were sampled from a female donor in good health, serving as a healthy control.

The J gene is TRBJ2-7, the V gene TRBV20-1; a possible D gene is TRBD1 (5 bases). The CDR3 contains 16 residues. Trimming took 0 bases from V and 2 from J, leaving 17 bases between them. Germline assignment: CDR1 DFQATT and CDR2 SNEGSKA (reference sequence). CDR3 sequence reads: CSARDYRSLPPYEQYF. In DNA form, the CDR3 reads TGCAGTGCTAGAGATTACAGGAGTCTGCCACCCTACGAGCAGTACTTC.

This clonotype came up a few times. V and J are TRBV10-2 and TRBJ2-1, with D possibly matching TRBD2 (6 bases). Germline V gene lookup returns CDR1 WSHSY and CDR2 SAAADI. V lost 8 bases, J lost 3 bases, and 11 bases lay in between. The CDR3 length is 13 residues. CDR3 bases: TGCGCCAGCGCCCGGGACTTCTACAATGAGCAGTTCTTC. Protein product: CASARDFYNEQFF.

This clonotype was counted a few times. This chain joins TRBV20-1 and TRBJ2-1; 7 nucleotides agree with TRBD2. J gave up 9 bases and V 1 base, and 12 bases lay outside the gene matches. The CDR3 has 15 amino acids. Per the germline V gene, CDR1 is DFQATT and CDR2 is SNEGSKA (reference sequence). In DNA form, the CDR3 reads TGCAGTGCTAGAGGTCCGGCGGGAGTCAGTGGTGAGCAGTTCTTC. Its protein is CSARGPAGVSGEQFF.

V gene TRBV6-2 or TRBV6-3 combines with J gene TRBJ2-1, with a weak D call TRBD2 (6 bases). The CDR3 is made up of 16 amino acids. Between the trimmed V and J ends, which lost 2 bases and 10 bases, there was a span of 21 bases. Germline CDR1 is MNHEY and CDR2 is SVGEGT. CDR3 loop: CASSYRGGPLLGEQFF. CDR3 in DNA: TGTGCCAGCAGTTACAGGGGAGGACCCCTCCTAGGAGAGCAGTTCTTC.

In this sample, this clonotype turned up a few times. The gene calls are TRBV18 and TRBJ1-1; D is perhaps TRBD1 (5 bases). CDR1 and CDR2 (germline): KGHSH, LQKENI. This CDR3 has 14 residues. The V and J ends lost 1 base and 3 bases respectively, with 9 bases between them. CDR3 sequence: CASSPQGAHTEAFF. The CDR3 DNA follows: TGTGCCAGCTCACCACAAGGGGCCCACACTGAAGCTTTCTTT. The full variable domain, in which reference TRBV18 and TRBJ1-1 provide the parts outside the CDR3, is NAGVMQNPRHLVRRRGQEARLRCSPMKGHSHVYWYRQLPEEGLKFMVYLQKENIIDESGMPKERFSAEFPKEGPSILRIQQVVRGDSAAYFCASSPQGAHTEAFFGQGTRLTVV.

The chain joins TRBV9 to TRBJ2-1; 11 bases are a match to TRBD2. This CDR3 has 17 amino acids. With 2 bases clipped from V and 5 bases from J, the junction kept 9 bases outside the gene matches. CDR1 is SGDLS, CDR2 YYNGEE, per germline. CDR3 DNA: TGTGCCAGCAGCGTTGGAACTAGCGGGAGCCTCAACAATGAGCAGTTCTTC. The encoded protein is CASSVGTSGSLNNEQFF.

The chain carries TRBV13 and TRBJ2-3; TRBD2 agrees at 10 bases. Germline CDR1 is PRHDT and CDR2 is FYEKMQ (reference sequence). The CDR3 is 17 residues long. V trimming: 2 bases; J trimming: 0 bases; junction bases outside the gene matches: 5. The CDR3 DNA reads TGTGCCAGCAGCTTACGGCTAGCGGGAGCAAGCACAGATACGCAGTATTTT. This translates into CASSLRLAGASTDTQYF. Full variable domain (outside the CDR3, taken from reference TRBV13 and TRBJ2-3): AAGVIQSPRHLIKEKRETATLKCYPIPRHDTVYWYQQGPGQDPQFLISFYEKMQSDKGSIPDRFSAQQFSDYHSELNMSSLELGDSALYFCASSLRLAGASTDTQYFGPGTRLTVL.

This clonotype was seen repeatedly, ten times or more. The gene calls are TRBV27 and TRBJ1-5; D may be TRBD1 (6 bases). Germline CDR1 and CDR2: MNHEY and SMNVEV (reference sequence). V was clipped by 5 bases and J by 3 bases, with 11 bases between them. CDR3 length: 14 amino acids. CDR3 residues: CASSATGFNQPQHF. The CDR3 DNA follows: TGTGCCAGCAGTGCAACAGGGTTCAATCAGCCCCAGCATTTT.

This clonotype was seen more than once but under ten times. The chain employs TRBV12-3 or TRBV12-4 and TRBJ2-7, with TRBD2 matching over 7 bases. The junction had 6 bases not matched to a gene; V was cut back by 2 bases and J by 2 bases. This CDR3 is built from 15 residues. This CDR3 reads CASSLSGLPTYEQYF. Here the CDR3 DNA reads TGTGCCAGCAGTTTATCGGGACTACCGACCTACGAGCAGTACTTC.

The V call is TRBV20-1, the J call TRBJ2-7; weak D call: TRBD2 (6 bases). CDR1 DFQATT and CDR2 SNEGSKA come from the germline V gene (reference sequence). Trimming left V 3 bases short and J 7 bases short, with 25 bases between. The CDR3 is 16 amino acids. CDR3 coding DNA: TGCAGTGCTAGGGGTCACCTAGTTTTCCATCGGGAGGAGCAGTACTTC. As protein: CSARGHLVFHREEQYF.

The chain uses TRBV6-2 or TRBV6-3 and TRBJ1-5, with TRBD1 identical over 7 bases. The CDR3 has 14 amino acids. The V gene end was trimmed by 5 bases and the J gene end by 7 bases; junction bases not matched to a gene: 8. Looked up from germline, CDR1 is MNHEY and CDR2 is SVGEGT. CDR3 protein: CASSNTGERQPQHF. The CDR3, as DNA: TGTGCCAGCAGTAACACAGGGGAGCGACAGCCCCAGCATTTT.

About this clonotype itself: A much larger clone lies a single base off, so this may be a read error. V usage is TRBV20-1 and J usage is TRBJ2-7; a possible D gene is TRBD1 (6 bases). Germline CDR1 is DFQATT and CDR2 is SNEGSKA (reference sequence). The CDR3 is 16 amino acids. The CDR3 sequence: CSTLTGQLVLWYERYF. The CDR3 coding sequence is TGCAGTACGTTAACAGGGCAATTGGTCCTGTGGTACGAGCGGTACTTC.

The chain recombines TRBV7-3 with TRBJ2-1; TRBD2 might be the D (6 bases). This CDR3 contains 16 residues. Germline CDR1 is SGHTA and CDR2 is FQGTGA. V was trimmed by 3 bases and J by 7 bases, leaving 19 bases between them. As DNA, the CDR3 is TGTGCCAGCAGCTTTACAGCGGGCGGCGGAGGGAATGAGCAGTTCTTC. Protein product: CASSFTAGGGGNEQFF.

A word on this clonotype: An end of the junction differs from the germline gene, which may be a read error. The chain recombines TRBV7-7 with TRBJ2-3, with 12 bases fitting TRBD2. The CDR3 has 15 residues. From germline, CDR1 is SSHAT and CDR2 FNYEAQ (reference sequence). For the CDR3, the DNA is TGTGCTAGCAGCCCAAGCCCGACTAGCGGGAGTGTGCAGTATTTT. Encoded protein: CASSPSPTSGSVQYF. The full variable domain, in which reference TRBV7-7 and TRBJ2-3 provide the parts outside the CDR3, is GAGVSQSPRYKVTKRGQDVTLRCDPISSHATLYWYQQALGQGPEFLTYFNYEAQPDKSGLPSDRFSAERPEGSISTLTIQRTEQRDSAMYRCASSPSPTSGSVQYFGPGTRLTVL.